The clone carrying this T cell receptor beta chain was observed a handful of times. Its antigen is undetermined. The data were taken from a study of CD8+ T cells in alopecia areata. General study results and limits: Elevated clonality characterized lesional scalp relative to normal scalp, particularly in alopecia totalis/universalis.

The study team obtained lesional scalp punch biopsies and peripheral blood from alopecia areata patients. Cell sorting on a FACSAria was used to separate CD4+ and CD8+ T cells from the PBMCs. RNA extraction and reverse transcription yielded cDNA as sequencing template. Sequencing used immunoSEQ multiplex PCR; TCRdb keeps in-frame clones, though not all of them. The sample lists about 30,000 clones; approximately 60% were seen once. V was cut by 2 bases and J by 5 bases, with 13 bases left in between. Germline CDR1 reads MNHNY; CDR2 reads SVGAGI (reference sequence). The CDR3 covers 15 residues. The sequenced sample was NKG2D-high CD8+ T cells sorted from blood. This receptor was identified in a human donor with alopecia areata. V gene TRBV6-6 combines with J gene TRBJ2-1; either TRBD1 or TRBD2 may supply D (6 bases each). In DNA form, the CDR3 reads TGTGCCAGCAGTTACGCAGGGGAGGTTAACAATGAGCAGTTCTTC. Translation: CASSYAGEVNNEQFF.